The 7 T cell receptor beta chains in this list originate from one sample, sequenced in a study of T cells in Graves' hyperthyroidism and ophthalmopathy. It was RNA transcripts that yielded the amplified TCR beta CDR3 regions. Researchers ran a first-round RT-PCR on the TCR CDR3 using the HTBI primer set. TCRdb re-analysed the multiplex PCR reads in MiXCR, keeping a single row per CDR3 protein. The table includes around 660,000 distinct CDR3 sequences, about 45% detected once. The material sequenced was peripheral blood or thyroid tissue (not recorded which). These TCRs come from an adult man with Graves' disease, either hyperthyroidism or ophthalmopathy (not recorded which).

This clonotype was seen ten or more times. The rearrangement joins TRBV24-1 to TRBJ1-5, with no clear D. Germline V gives CDR1 KGHDR, CDR2 SFDVKD. With 5 bases removed from V and 3 bases from J, the gap between germline ends came to 10 bases. The CDR3 length is 14 residues. The CDR3 is CATSVGRDNQPQHF. For the CDR3, the DNA is TGTGCCACCAGTGTAGGGAGGGACAATCAGCCCCAGCATTTT.

V is TRBV25-1 and J is TRBJ2-7, with 9 bases matching TRBD1. The germline gives CDR1 MGHDK, CDR2 SYGVNS. J gave up 3 bases and V 2 bases, and 2 bases lay outside the gene matches. The CDR3 is 14 residues long. CDR3: CASSEGTGRYEQYF. As DNA, the CDR3 is TGTGCCAGCAGTGAAGGGACAGGGCGCTACGAGCAGTACTTC.

The chain carries TRBV15 and TRBJ1-5; TRBD1 might be the D (6 bases). Trimming pared 1 base from V and 7 bases from J, leaving 14 bases between. Germline CDR1 and CDR2: LNHNV and YYDKDF (reference sequence). This CDR3 has 15 amino acids. The CDR3 DNA follows: TGTGCCACCAGCAGAGTGACACAGGGATCACAGCCCCAGCATTTT. This codes for CATSRVTQGSQPQHF.

This chain joins TRBV20-1 and TRBJ1-4; possibly TRBD1 for D (5 bases). CDR3 size: 13 residues. V was cut by 5 bases and J by 8 bases, with 15 bases left in between. Germline CDR1 is DFQATT and CDR2 is SNEGSKA (reference sequence). Here the CDR3 DNA reads TGCAGTGCTCCCCCGGCGGGGGACGAAAAACTGTTTTTT. Its protein product is CSAPPAGDEKLFF.

V and J are TRBV25-1 and TRBJ2-3; D possibly corresponds to TRBD2 (6 bases). CDR3 size: 14 residues. From germline, CDR1 is MGHDK and CDR2 SYGVNS. V lost 3 bases, J lost 6 bases, and 13 bases lay in between. Written as DNA, the CDR3 is TGTGCCAGCAGTGACCCGGGAGCCTTTGATACGCAGTATTTT. It encodes CASSDPGAFDTQYF.

Concerning this clonotype: This CDR3 is missing its conserved last phenylalanine or tryptophan, likely due to a read error. This rearrangement joins TRBV7-9 to TRBJ1-1; no clear D. This CDR3 spans 11 amino acids. V lost 5 bases, J lost 2 bases, and 3 bases lay in between. Germline CDR1 SEHNR, CDR2 FQNEAQ (reference sequence). The CDR3 loop reads CASSLNTEAFL. Written as DNA, the CDR3 is TGTGCCAGCAGCCTTAACACTGAAGCTTTCCTT.

Comments on this clonotype: Being one base from a much bigger clone, this may be a read error. The V gene is TRBV7-6, the J gene TRBJ2-7, with TRBD1 as a possible D gene (5 bases). Germline V gene data show CDR1 as SGHVS and CDR2 as FNYEAQ. The CDR3 extends over 15 amino acids. In DNA, the CDR3 is TGTGCTAGCAGCTCTCAGGGCGGTGGGTGCTACGAGCAGTGCTTC. It is translated as CASSSQGGGCYEQCF.